The 15 T cell receptor beta chains presented below share a single source sample, sequenced in a study of cytomegalovirus exposure and HLA in healthy donors. Profiling relied on immunoSEQ multiplex PCR, and the TCRdb table lists in-frame clones only, not all of them. Of 71,000 or so clones listed, approximately 93% were seen once; the top ten hold about 3.3%. The sample was PBMCs. The receptors were sampled from a woman under 30 in good health and CMV-seropositive.

This chain's CDR3 is CASSEGATTQETQYF. In DNA, the CDR3 is TGTGCCAGCAGTGAAGGCGCCACCACCCAAGAGACCCAGTACTTC. V gene TRBV2 combines with J gene TRBJ2-5; no firm D call. The V gene lost 1 base and the J gene lost 1 base, with 10 bases spanning the gap. Germline CDR1 SNHLY, CDR2 FYNNEI. The CDR3 consists of 15 residues. Based on the CDR3 plus reference TRBV2 and TRBJ2-5, the full variable domain is EPEVTQTPSHQVTQMGQEVILRCVPISNHLYFYWYRQILGQKVEFLVSFYNNEISEKSEIFDDQFSVERPDGSNFTLKIRSTKLEDSAMYFCASSEGATTQETQYFGPGTRLLVL.

The V and J genes are TRBV12-5 and TRBJ2-2; TRBD2 matches at 13 bases. Trimming at V came to 6 bases and at J to 7 bases, leaving 8 bases not matched to a gene. This CDR3 is built from 16 residues. Germline CDR1 is LGHNT and CDR2 is FRNRAP. The CDR3 DNA reads as TGTGCTAGTGGACTACTAGCGGGGGGGCCTGGCGGGGAGCTGTTTTTT. It encodes CASGLLAGGPGGELFF.

This clone was detected only once. The V call is TRBV30, the J call TRBJ2-7, with 7 bases that match TRBD2. Germline CDR1 GTSNPN, CDR2 SVGIG (reference sequence). V was clipped by 4 bases and J by 1 base; unmatched bases: 10. The length of the CDR3 is 15 residues. The chain's CDR3 is CAWKGRGGSSYEQYF. CDR3 nucleotides: TGTGCCTGGAAGGGTAGGGGCGGGAGTTCCTACGAGCAGTACTTC.

The V call is TRBV29-1, the J call TRBJ1-1; 7 bases map to TRBD1. This CDR3 has 14 residues. The V segment lost 5 bases and the J segment 3 bases; nucleotides outside the gene matches: 9. Germline loops: CDR1 SQVTM, CDR2 ANQGSEA. The CDR3 sequence is CSVLGGEIDTEAFF. As DNA, the CDR3 is TGCAGCGTTTTAGGGGGCGAAATTGACACTGAAGCTTTCTTT.

The chain couples TRBV7-8 to TRBJ1-1; D is perhaps TRBD1 (5 bases). Looked up from germline, CDR1 is SGHVS and CDR2 is FQNEAQ. The CDR3 loop spans 16 amino acids. Trimming stripped 2 bases from V and 2 bases from J, with 15 bases between. The CDR3 nucleotides read TGTGCCAGCAGCTTATTTCCGGCGGGGACTAACACTGAAGCTTTCTTT. Protein: CASSLFPAGTNTEAFF.

This rearrangement joins TRBV28 to TRBJ1-2, with TRBD1 identical over 8 bases. CDR1 and CDR2 from the germline V gene are MDHEN and SYDVKM. The CDR3 loop spans 13 amino acids. V gave up 5 bases and J gave up 4 bases; unmatched junction bases: 3. The CDR3 loop reads CASSTGGSYGYTF. CDR3 nucleotides: TGTGCCAGCAGTACAGGGGGATCCTATGGCTACACCTTC.

The chain employs TRBV7-8 and TRBJ2-7; TRBD2 might be the D (5 bases). The CDR3 is 14 amino acids. The germline CDR1 and CDR2 sequences are SGHVS and FQNEAQ. Trimming took off 5 bases at V and 7 bases at J, with 18 bases between the two ends. In DNA, the CDR3 is TGTGCCAGCAGCCGACGGGATGTTTTTGGGGAGCAGTACTTC. As protein: CASSRRDVFGEQYF.

The J gene is TRBJ1-3, the V gene TRBV7-9; 8 nucleotides agree with TRBD1. This CDR3 has 19 amino acids. From germline, CDR1 is SEHNR and CDR2 FQNEAQ (reference sequence). Germline trimming cut 5 bases from V and 5 bases from J; bases unmatched to any gene: 20. CDR3 residues: CASSPPRDRLISERNTIYF. Written as DNA, the CDR3 is TGTGCCAGCAGCCCACCAAGGGACAGGTTGATTTCTGAGAGAAACACCATATATTTT. The variable domain in full, with the rest retrieved from reference TRBV7-9 and TRBJ1-3, is DTGVSQNPRHKITKRGQNVTFRCDPISEHNRLYWYRQTLGQGPEFLTYFQNEAQLEKSRLLSDRFSAERPKGSFSTLEIQRTEQGDSAMYLCASSPPRDRLISERNTIYFGEGSWLTVV.

The rearrangement links TRBV29-1 to TRBJ2-6; tentative D call: TRBD1 (6 bases). This CDR3 has 13 amino acids. Trimming removed 7 bases from V and 2 bases from J, with 9 bases in between. CDR1 is SQVTM and CDR2 is ANQGSEA in the germline V gene. CDR3 sequence: CSARTAGANVLTF. CDR3 in DNA: TGCAGCGCCCGGACAGCTGGGGCCAACGTCCTGACTTTC.

This sequence joins TRBV9 and TRBJ2-7, with 7 bases identical to TRBD2. The length of the CDR3 is 15 residues. Germline trimming cut 4 bases from V and 4 bases from J; bases unmatched to any gene: 11. Germline V gene lookup returns CDR1 SGDLS and CDR2 YYNGEE. The CDR3 nucleotides are TGTGCCAGCAGCCCGGGACTATCGGGACTATACGAGCAGTACTTC. Encoded protein: CASSPGLSGLYEQYF.

This clone was found many times. The CDR3 loop reads CASRGTGTGPQHF. DNA of the CDR3: TGTGCCAGCAGAGGGACAGGGACCGGGCCCCAGCATTTT. The chain has TRBV2 and TRBJ1-5; 9 positions agree with TRBD1. The germline V gene has CDR1 SNHLY and CDR2 FYNNEI. V trimming: 6 bases; J trimming: 9 bases; junction bases outside the gene matches: 6. The CDR3 is 13 residues long.

The chain carries TRBV28 and TRBJ2-1; 7 bases are shared with TRBD1. The CDR3 covers 14 residues. The germline V gene encodes CDR1 MDHEN and CDR2 SYDVKM. V was pared by 6 bases and J by 4 bases, with 6 bases of the junction left unmatched. CDR3 nucleotides: TGTGCCAGCAGCAATGGGGGACAGTACAATGAGCAGTTCTTC. Its translation: CASSNGGQYNEQFF.

CDR3 coding DNA: TGTGCCAGCAGCTTAAACAGGGGAGATGGCTACACCTTC. This encodes CASSLNRGDGYTF. The genes are TRBV7-2 and TRBJ1-2, with TRBD1 matching over 7 bases. This CDR3 is built from 13 residues. The germline CDR1 and CDR2 sequences are SGHTA and FQGNSA. V lost 2 bases to trimming and J lost 6 bases; unmatched junction nucleotides: 3.

This clone was found once. The sample carries other DNA sequences with the same CDR3. The gene calls are TRBV30 and TRBJ1-1; perhaps TRBD1 as D (5 bases). V was pared by 0 bases and J by 5 bases, with 10 bases between. The germline CDR1 and CDR2 sequences are GTSNPN and SVGIG (reference sequence). This CDR3 is built from 13 residues. This chain's CDR3 is CAWSVLGGTEAFF. For the CDR3, the DNA is TGTGCCTGGAGTGTACTTGGGGGGACTGAAGCTTTCTTT.

This clone was found a few times. This chain's CDR3 is CASSRDLAGGRGNEQFF. The DNA for the CDR3 is TGTGCCAGCAGCCGCGATCTAGCGGGGGGGCGTGGCAATGAGCAGTTCTTC. J is TRBJ2-1 and V is TRBV7-2; 12 bases map to TRBD2. The CDR3 totals 17 residues. Germline V gene data show CDR1 as SGHTA and CDR2 as FQGNSA. With 5 bases clipped from V and 6 bases from J, the junction kept 11 bases outside the gene matches. Looking up the rest from reference TRBV7-2 and TRBJ2-1 gives the full variable domain: GAGVSQSPSNKVTEKGKDVELRCDPISGHTALYWYRQSLGQGLEFLIYFQGNSAPDKSGLPSDRFSAERTGGSVSTLTIQRTQQEDSAVYLCASSRDLAGGRGNEQFFGPGTRLTVL.